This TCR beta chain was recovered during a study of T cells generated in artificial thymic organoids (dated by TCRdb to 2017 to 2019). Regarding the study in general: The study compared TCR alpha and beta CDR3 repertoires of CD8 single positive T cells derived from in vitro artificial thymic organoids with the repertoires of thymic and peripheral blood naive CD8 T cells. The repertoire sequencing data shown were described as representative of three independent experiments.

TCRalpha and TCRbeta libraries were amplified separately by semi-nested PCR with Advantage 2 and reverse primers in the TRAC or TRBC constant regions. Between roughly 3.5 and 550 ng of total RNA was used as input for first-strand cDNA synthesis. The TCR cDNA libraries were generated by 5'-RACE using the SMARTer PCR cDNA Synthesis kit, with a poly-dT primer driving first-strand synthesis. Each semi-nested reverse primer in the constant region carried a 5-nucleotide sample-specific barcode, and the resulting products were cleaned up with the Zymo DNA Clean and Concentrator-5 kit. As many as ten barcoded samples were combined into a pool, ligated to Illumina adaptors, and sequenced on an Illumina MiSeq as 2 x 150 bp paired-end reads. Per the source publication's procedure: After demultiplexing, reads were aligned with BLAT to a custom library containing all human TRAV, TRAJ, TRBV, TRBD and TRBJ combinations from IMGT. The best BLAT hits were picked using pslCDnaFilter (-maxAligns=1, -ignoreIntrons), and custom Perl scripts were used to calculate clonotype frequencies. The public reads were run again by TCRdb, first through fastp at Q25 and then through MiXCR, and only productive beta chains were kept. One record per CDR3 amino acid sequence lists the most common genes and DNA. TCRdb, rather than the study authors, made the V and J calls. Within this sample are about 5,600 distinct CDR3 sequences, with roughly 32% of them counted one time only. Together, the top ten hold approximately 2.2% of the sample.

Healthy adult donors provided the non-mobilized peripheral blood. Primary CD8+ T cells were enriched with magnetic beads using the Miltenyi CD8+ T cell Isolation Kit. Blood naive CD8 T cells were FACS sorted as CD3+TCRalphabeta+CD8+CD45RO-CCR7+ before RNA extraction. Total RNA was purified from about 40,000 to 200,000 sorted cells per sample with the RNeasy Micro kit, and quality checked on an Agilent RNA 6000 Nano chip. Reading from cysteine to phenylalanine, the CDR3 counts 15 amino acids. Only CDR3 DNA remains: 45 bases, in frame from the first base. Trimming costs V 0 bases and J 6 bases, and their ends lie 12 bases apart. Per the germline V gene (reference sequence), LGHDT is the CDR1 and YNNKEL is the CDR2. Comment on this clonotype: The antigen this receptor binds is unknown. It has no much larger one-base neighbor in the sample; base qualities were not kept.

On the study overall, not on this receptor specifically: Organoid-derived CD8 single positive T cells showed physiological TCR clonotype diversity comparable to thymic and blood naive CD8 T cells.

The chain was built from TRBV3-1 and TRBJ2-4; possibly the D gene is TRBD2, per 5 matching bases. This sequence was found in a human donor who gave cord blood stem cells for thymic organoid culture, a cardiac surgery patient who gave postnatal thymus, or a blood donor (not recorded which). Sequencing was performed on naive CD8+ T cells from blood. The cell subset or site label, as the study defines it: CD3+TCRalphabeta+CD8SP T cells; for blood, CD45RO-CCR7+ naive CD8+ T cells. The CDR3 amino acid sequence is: CASSQERLRGNIQYF. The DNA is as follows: TGTGCCAGCAGCCAAGAGAGGCTACGGGGAAACATTCAGTACTTC.